The 22 T cell receptor beta chains listed next were all sequenced from one sample in a study of beta chain features in type 1 diabetes. Study observations and caveats: Among patients with Type 1 diabetes, TCRB CDR3s were moderately but significantly shorter in every one of the four CD4+ subsets.

Reverse transcribing all isolated RNA meant expressed TCRB transcripts were sequenced. Produced via immunoSEQ multiplex PCR; TCRdb's table is partial and in-frame only. The profile shows 400,000 or so clones, 9.6% of them singletons. No antigen is known for these receptors. The sample was central memory CD4+ T cells from blood. Receptors were obtained from a man aged 30 to 39 with type 1 diabetes.

The table lists this clone with many counts. The V gene is TRBV27, the J gene TRBJ2-6; D gene ambiguous. CDR1 MNHEY and CDR2 SMNVEV come from the germline V gene (reference sequence). Trimming pared 10 bases from V and 0 bases from J, leaving 13 bases between. CDR3 length: 15 residues. The DNA of the CDR3 is TGTGCCACACAGCTTTTGAGCTCTGGGGCCAACGTCCTGACTTTC. It translates to CATQLLSSGANVLTF. Full variable domain (outside the CDR3, taken from reference TRBV27 and TRBJ2-6): EAQVTQNPRYLITVTGKKLTVTCSQNMNHEYMSWYRQDPGLGLRQIYYSMNVEVTDKGDVPEGYKVSRKEKRNFPLILESPSPNQTSLYFCATQLLSSGANVLTFGAGSRLTVL.

The table lists this clone with many counts. V usage is TRBV4-1 and J usage is TRBJ2-5; D remains unclear. Trimming removed 1 base at V and 5 bases at J, with 8 bases between. This CDR3 has 13 residues. Germline-derived CDR1 and CDR2 are MGHRA and YSYEKL. CDR3 bases: TGCGCCAGCAGCCAAGTCTGGTCGGAGACCCAGTACTTC. Amino acid sequence: CASSQVWSETQYF.

This clone was detected a few times. This rearrangement joins TRBV4-2 to TRBJ1-1, with D perhaps matching TRBD1 (5 bases). Germline assignment: CDR1 LGHNA and CDR2 YNFKEQ. This CDR3 is 15 amino acids long. Deletions cut 0 bases from V and 2 bases from J, with 10 bases between. Here the CDR3 DNA reads TGTGCCAGCAGCCAAGATAGAGGGGACAACACTGAAGCTTTCTTT. It codes for CASSQDRGDNTEAFF.

This chain links TRBV2 with TRBJ2-3, with TRBD1 matching 11 bases. V gave up 5 bases and J gave up 5 bases; unmatched junction bases: 3. The CDR3 is 14 amino acids. Looked up from germline, CDR1 is SNHLY and CDR2 is FYNNEI. CDR3 protein: CASSLDRGRDTQYF. CDR3 in DNA: TGTGCCAGCAGTCTGGACAGGGGGCGAGATACGCAGTATTTT.

This clone occurred a few times. The rearrangement joins TRBV10-3 to TRBJ2-3; no definite D call. This CDR3 is built from 14 residues. V lost 3 bases and J 4 bases, leaving 11 bases between the germline ends. CDR1 and CDR2 from the germline V gene are ENHRY and SYGVKD. In DNA, the CDR3 is TGTGCCATCAGTGACTCAAGAGCGTCAGATACGCAGTATTTT. Translating it yields CAISDSRASDTQYF.

This clone has only a few counts. The V call is TRBV6-6, the J call TRBJ1-5; possible D gene TRBD1, 6 bases. The CDR3 runs to 14 residues. V was cut by 5 bases and J by 3 bases, with 11 bases left in between. The germline CDR1 and CDR2 sequences are MNHNY and SVGAGI (reference sequence). The CDR3 is CASSRTGLNQPQHF. The CDR3 DNA reads as TGTGCCAGCAGTCGCACAGGGCTCAATCAGCCCCAGCATTTT.

V usage is TRBV27 and J usage is TRBJ2-7; no clear D. The germline gives CDR1 MNHEY, CDR2 SMNVEV (reference sequence). This CDR3 is 14 amino acids long. V was trimmed by 2 bases and J by 7 bases, leaving 15 bases between them. The CDR3 DNA is TGTGCCAGCAGTTTAATACAGACCCCTAGGGAGCAGTACTTC. Translation: CASSLIQTPREQYF.

This clone was picked up a small number of times. V and J are TRBV29-1 and TRBJ2-7; D not certain. The CDR3 runs 11 residues. Trimming pared 7 bases from V and 6 bases from J, leaving 13 bases between. CDR1 and CDR2 (germline): SQVTM, ANQGSEA. Written as DNA, the CDR3 is TGCAGCGGGATGGCCTACGCCGAGCAGTACTTC. Amino acids: CSGMAYAEQYF.

The chain links TRBV7-9 to TRBJ1-1, with D unresolved. There are 15 residues in the CDR3. Germline V gene data show CDR1 as SEHNR and CDR2 as FQNEAQ (reference sequence). Trimming left V 5 bases short and J 0 bases short, with 13 bases between. This CDR3 is CASSQWQNMNTEAFF. The DNA of the CDR3 is TGTGCCAGCAGCCAGTGGCAGAACATGAACACTGAAGCTTTCTTT.

This clone was counted between two and nine times. J is TRBJ2-7 and V is TRBV28, with TRBD1 identical over 9 bases. V gave up 3 bases and J gave up 12 bases; unmatched junction bases: 3. This CDR3 region has 11 residues. Germline V gene sequence: CDR1 MDHEN, CDR2 SYDVKM. Here the CDR3 reads CASSLGQGRYF. CDR3 nucleotide sequence: TGTGCCAGCAGTTTGGGACAGGGACGGTACTTC.

A few counts support this clone. The CDR3 loop reads CATSRGTGATSSYSSGNTIYF. The CDR3, as DNA: TGTGCCACCAGCAGAGGAACAGGGGCCACAAGTAGTTATTCGTCGGGAAACACCATATATTTT. V usage is TRBV15 and J usage is TRBJ1-3; 7 bases align to TRBD1. Germline values: CDR1 LNHNV, CDR2 YYDKDF (reference sequence). Germline trimming cut 1 base from V and 4 bases from J; bases unmatched to any gene: 22. This CDR3 is 21 amino acids long.

The table lists this clone with a few counts. The chain joins TRBV5-1 to TRBJ2-3; D might be TRBD2 (6 bases). The V gene's germline CDR1 is SGHRS and CDR2 YFSETQ. The CDR3 consists of 16 residues. V lost 2 bases, J lost 7 bases, and 20 bases lay in between. CDR3 sequence: CASSFNGEAGMYTQYF. CDR3 bases: TGCGCCAGCAGCTTTAATGGGGAGGCGGGAATGTATACGCAGTATTTT.

This clone occurred a few times. This rearrangement joins TRBV30 to TRBJ1-1, with D uncertain. V was pared by 2 bases and J by 3 bases, with 7 bases between. CDR1 and CDR2 from the germline V gene are GTSNPN and SVGIG (reference sequence). The CDR3 has 12 amino acids. CDR3 amino acids: CAWSLRDTEAFF. DNA of the CDR3: TGTGCCTGGAGTTTAAGGGACACTGAAGCTTTCTTT.

This clone has only a few counts. This chain connects TRBV29-1 to TRBJ1-2; D not certain. CDR1 is SQVTM, CDR2 ANQGSEA, per germline. Trimming stripped 4 bases from V and 8 bases from J, with 5 bases between. The CDR3 covers 9 residues. This chain's CDR3 is CSVAEGYTF. CDR3 coding DNA: TGCAGCGTTGCTGAAGGCTACACCTTC. The variable domain in full, completed from reference TRBV29-1 and TRBJ1-2, reads SAVISQKPSRDICQRGTSLTIQCQVDSQVTMMFWYRQQPGQSLTLIATANQGSEATYESGFVIDKFPISRPNLTFSTLTVSNMSPEDSSIYLCSVAEGYTFGSGTRLTVV.

The chain is built from TRBV6-1 and TRBJ2-1; no clear D gene. Trimming left V 5 bases short and J 0 bases short, with 11 bases between. Germline loops: CDR1 MNHNS, CDR2 SASEGT. This CDR3 region has 15 residues. CDR3 nucleotide sequence: TGTGCCAGCAGTTTTACAGATTCCTCCTACAATGAGCAGTTCTTC. It codes for CASSFTDSSYNEQFF.

This clone has more than one count but fewer than ten. V is TRBV7-2 and J is TRBJ2-7; 7 bases fit TRBD2. The CDR3 contains 16 residues. CDR1 is SGHTA, CDR2 FQGNSA, per germline. V gave up 5 bases and J gave up 1 base; unmatched junction bases: 11. CDR3 nucleotides: TGTGCCAGCAGCCCATATCACGGACTAGTGTCCTACGAGCAGTACTTC. Encoded protein: CASSPYHGLVSYEQYF.

The chain combines TRBV11-3 with TRBJ1-5; 8 bases are shared with TRBD1. With 1 base clipped from V and 4 bases from J, the junction kept 9 bases outside the gene matches. The CDR3 contains 17 residues. The germline V gene encodes CDR1 SGHNT and CDR2 YENEEA. The CDR3 coding sequence is TGTGCCAGCAGCTTAGGGACAGGGCGATATGGAAATCAGCCCCAGCATTTT. Protein product: CASSLGTGRYGNQPQHF.

This chain links TRBV7-8 with TRBJ2-7; TRBD1 is a possible D gene (5 bases). V lost 2 bases and J lost 7, with 12 bases in between. Germline V gene data show CDR1 as SGHVS and CDR2 as FQNEAQ. The CDR3 spans 13 residues. The CDR3 DNA is TGTGCCAGCAGCTTACACAGGACCAGGGAGCAGTACTTC. It translates to CASSLHRTREQYF.

This clone was observed a handful of times. The chain is built from TRBV13 and TRBJ2-2; no clear D. The CDR3 has 15 amino acids. With 3 bases removed from V and 6 bases from J, the gap between germline ends came to 14 bases. CDR1 and CDR2 (germline): PRHDT, FYEKMQ (reference sequence). The CDR3 DNA reads as TGTGCCAGCAGCTTTAGATACGATTCCCCCGGGGAGCTGTTTTTT. It encodes CASSFRYDSPGELFF. Full variable domain (remainder filled in from reference TRBV13 and TRBJ2-2): AAGVIQSPRHLIKEKRETATLKCYPIPRHDTVYWYQQGPGQDPQFLISFYEKMQSDKGSIPDRFSAQQFSDYHSELNMSSLELGDSALYFCASSFRYDSPGELFFGEGSRLTVL.

The chain has TRBV5-1 and TRBJ2-7; TRBD1 aligns across 9 bases. With 4 bases clipped from V and 6 bases from J, the junction kept 8 bases outside the gene matches. Looked up from germline, CDR1 is SGHRS and CDR2 is YFSETQ. The CDR3 is 14 residues long. The CDR3: CASSRRDREGEQYF. The CDR3 region has the DNA TGCGCCAGCAGCCGCCGGGACAGGGAGGGCGAGCAGTACTTC.

In this sample, this clone turned up a few times. This chain links TRBV2 with TRBJ1-5; 7 nucleotides align to TRBD1. V lost 7 bases to trimming and J lost 4 bases; unmatched junction nucleotides: 4. Germline CDR1 SNHLY, CDR2 FYNNEI. The CDR3 contains 13 residues. CDR3: CASNIQGNQPQHF. CDR3 nucleotide sequence: TGTGCCAGCAATATACAGGGGAATCAGCCCCAGCATTTT.

The chain carries TRBV25-1 and TRBJ2-3, with 11 bases lining up with TRBD2. Trimming took 6 bases from V and 2 from J; bases not matched to a gene: 7. This CDR3 spans 16 amino acids. The germline V gene has CDR1 MGHDK and CDR2 SYGVNS. The CDR3 nucleotides are TGTGCCAGCAGCCCAGGGACTAGCGGAAACACAGATACGCAGTATTTT. Translating it yields CASSPGTSGNTDTQYF. The whole variable domain, filled in from reference TRBV25-1 and TRBJ2-3, reads EADIYQTPRYLVIGTGKKITLECSQTMGHDKMYWYQQDPGMELHLIHYSYGVNSTEKGDLSSESTVSRIRTEHFPLTLESARPSHTSQYLCASSPGTSGNTDTQYFGPGTRLTVL.